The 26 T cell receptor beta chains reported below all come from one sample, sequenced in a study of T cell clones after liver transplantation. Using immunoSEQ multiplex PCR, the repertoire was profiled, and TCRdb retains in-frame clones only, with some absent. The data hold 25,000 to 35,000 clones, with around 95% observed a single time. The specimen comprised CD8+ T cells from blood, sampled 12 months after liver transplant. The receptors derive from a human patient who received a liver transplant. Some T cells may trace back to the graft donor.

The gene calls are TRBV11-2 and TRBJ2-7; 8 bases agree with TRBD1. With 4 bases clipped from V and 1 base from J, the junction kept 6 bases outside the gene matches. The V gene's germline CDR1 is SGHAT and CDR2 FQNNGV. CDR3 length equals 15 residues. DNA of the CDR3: TGTGCCAGCAGCTACGGGACAGGTGGATCCTACGAGCAGTACTTC. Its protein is CASSYGTGGSYEQYF.

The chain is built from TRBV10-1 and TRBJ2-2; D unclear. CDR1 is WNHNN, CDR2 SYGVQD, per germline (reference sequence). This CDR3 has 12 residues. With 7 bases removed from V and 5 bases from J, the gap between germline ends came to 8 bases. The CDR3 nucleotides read TGCGCCAGCATGGCCGGGACCGGGGAGCTGTTTTTT. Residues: CASMAGTGELFF.

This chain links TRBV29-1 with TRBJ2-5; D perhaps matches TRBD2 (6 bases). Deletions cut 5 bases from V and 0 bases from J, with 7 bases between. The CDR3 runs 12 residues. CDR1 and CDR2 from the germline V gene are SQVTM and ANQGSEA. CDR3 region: CSVRENQETQYF. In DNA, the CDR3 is TGCAGCGTTCGGGAGAACCAAGAGACCCAGTACTTC.

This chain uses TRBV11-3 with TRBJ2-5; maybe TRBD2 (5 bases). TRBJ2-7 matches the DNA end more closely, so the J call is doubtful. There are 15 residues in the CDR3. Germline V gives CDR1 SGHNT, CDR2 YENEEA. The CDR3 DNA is TGTGCCAGCAGCTTAGTGAGGGCAAGCTCCTACGAGCAGTACTTC. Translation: CASSLVRASSYEQYF.

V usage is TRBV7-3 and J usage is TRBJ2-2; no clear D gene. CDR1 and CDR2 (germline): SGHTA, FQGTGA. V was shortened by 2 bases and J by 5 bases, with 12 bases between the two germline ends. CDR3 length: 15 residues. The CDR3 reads CASSLGPVVTGELFF. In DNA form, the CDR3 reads TGTGCCAGCAGCTTAGGACCAGTTGTGACCGGGGAGCTGTTTTTT. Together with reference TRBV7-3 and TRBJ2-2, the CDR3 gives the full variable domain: GAGVSQTPSNKVTEKGKYVELRCDPISGHTALYWYRQSLGQGPEFLIYFQGTGAADDSGLPNDRFFAVRPEGSVSTLKIQRTERGDSAVYLCASSLGPVVTGELFFGEGSRLTVL.

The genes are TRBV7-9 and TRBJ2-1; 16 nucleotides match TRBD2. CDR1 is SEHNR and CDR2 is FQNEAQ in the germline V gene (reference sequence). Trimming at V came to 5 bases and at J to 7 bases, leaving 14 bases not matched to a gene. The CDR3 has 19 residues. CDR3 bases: TGTGCCAGCAGCACGACAGCCGGGACTAGCGGGAGGGCCCCGAATGAGCAGTTCTTC. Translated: CASSTTAGTSGRAPNEQFF. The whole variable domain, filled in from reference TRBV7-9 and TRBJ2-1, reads DTGVSQNPRHKITKRGQNVTFRCDPISEHNRLYWYRQTLGQGPEFLTYFQNEAQLEKSRLLSDRFSAERPKGSFSTLEIQRTEQGDSAMYLCASSTTAGTSGRAPNEQFFGPGTRLTVL.

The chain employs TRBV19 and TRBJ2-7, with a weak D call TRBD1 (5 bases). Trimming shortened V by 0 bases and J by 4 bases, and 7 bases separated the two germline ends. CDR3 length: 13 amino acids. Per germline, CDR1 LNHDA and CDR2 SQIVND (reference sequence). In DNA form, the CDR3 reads TGTGCCAGTAGTATAGACGACAGATACGAGCAGTACTTC. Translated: CASSIDDRYEQYF.

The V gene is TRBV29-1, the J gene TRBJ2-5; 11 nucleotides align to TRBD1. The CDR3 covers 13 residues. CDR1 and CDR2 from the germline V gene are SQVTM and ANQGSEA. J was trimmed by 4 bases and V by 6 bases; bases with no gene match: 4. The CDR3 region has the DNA TGCAGCGTGGGGACAGGGGGGGGAGAGACCCAGTACTTC. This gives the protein CSVGTGGGETQYF.

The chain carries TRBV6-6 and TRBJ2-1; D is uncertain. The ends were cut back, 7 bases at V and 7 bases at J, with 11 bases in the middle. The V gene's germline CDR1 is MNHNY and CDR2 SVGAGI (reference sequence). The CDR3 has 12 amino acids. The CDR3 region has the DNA TGTGCCAGCACTGGGCCTTCAAATGAGCAGTTCTTC. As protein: CASTGPSNEQFF.

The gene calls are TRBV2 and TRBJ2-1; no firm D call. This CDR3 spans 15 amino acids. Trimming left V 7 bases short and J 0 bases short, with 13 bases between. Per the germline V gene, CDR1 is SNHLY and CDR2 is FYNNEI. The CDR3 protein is CASTTPDRSYNEQFF. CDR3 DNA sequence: TGTGCCAGCACCACCCCGGACCGCTCCTACAATGAGCAGTTCTTC. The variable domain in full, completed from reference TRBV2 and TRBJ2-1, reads EPEVTQTPSHQVTQMGQEVILRCVPISNHLYFYWYRQILGQKVEFLVSFYNNEISEKSEIFDDQFSVERPDGSNFTLKIRSTKLEDSAMYFCASTTPDRSYNEQFFGPGTRLTVL.

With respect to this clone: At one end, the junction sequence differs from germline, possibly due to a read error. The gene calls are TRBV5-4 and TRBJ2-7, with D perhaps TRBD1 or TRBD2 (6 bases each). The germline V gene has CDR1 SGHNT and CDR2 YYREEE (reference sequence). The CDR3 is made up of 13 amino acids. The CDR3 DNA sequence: TGTGCCAGCAGTTTGGCCGGGGGCCTGGAGCAGTACTTC. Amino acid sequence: CASSLAGGLEQYF.

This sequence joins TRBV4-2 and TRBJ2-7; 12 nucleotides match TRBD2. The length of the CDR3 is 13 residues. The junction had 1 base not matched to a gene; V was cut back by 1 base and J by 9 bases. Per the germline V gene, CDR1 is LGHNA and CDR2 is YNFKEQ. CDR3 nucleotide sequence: TGTGCCAGCAGCCAAGGGGGACTAGCGGGGCAGTACTTC. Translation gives CASSQGGLAGQYF.

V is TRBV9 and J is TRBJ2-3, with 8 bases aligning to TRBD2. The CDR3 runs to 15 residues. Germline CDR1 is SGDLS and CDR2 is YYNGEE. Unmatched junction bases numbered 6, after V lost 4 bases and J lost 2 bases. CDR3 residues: CASSFASGLTDTQYF. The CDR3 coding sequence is TGTGCCAGCAGCTTCGCTAGCGGGCTCACAGATACGCAGTATTTT.

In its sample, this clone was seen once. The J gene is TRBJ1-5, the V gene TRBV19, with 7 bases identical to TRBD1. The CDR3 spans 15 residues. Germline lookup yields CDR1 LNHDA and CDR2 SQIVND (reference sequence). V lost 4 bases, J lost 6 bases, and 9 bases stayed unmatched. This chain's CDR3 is CASSTATGPGQPQHF. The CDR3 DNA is TGTGCCAGTAGTACCGCGACAGGGCCGGGTCAGCCCCAGCATTTT. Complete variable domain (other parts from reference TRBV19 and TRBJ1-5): DGGITQSPKYLFRKEGQNVTLSCEQNLNHDAMYWYRQDPGQGLRLIYYSQIVNDFQKGDIAEGYSVSREKKESFPLTVTSAQKNPTAFYLCASSTATGPGQPQHFGDGTRLSIL.

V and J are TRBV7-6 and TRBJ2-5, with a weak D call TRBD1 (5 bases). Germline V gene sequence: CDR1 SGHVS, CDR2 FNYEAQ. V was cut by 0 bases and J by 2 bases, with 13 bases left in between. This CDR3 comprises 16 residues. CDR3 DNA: TGTGCCAGCAGCTTAGCGCGAAGGGGCAGGCAAGAGACCCAGTACTTC. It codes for CASSLARRGRQETQYF.

CDR3 loop: CAISGQSDDYTF. In DNA form, the CDR3 reads TGTGCCATCAGTGGGCAGAGTGATGACTACACCTTC. The rearrangement joins TRBV10-3 to TRBJ1-2; D gene unclear. Between the trimmed V and J ends, which lost 4 bases and 10 bases, there was a span of 13 bases. The CDR3 extends over 12 amino acids. CDR1 and CDR2 from the germline V gene are ENHRY and SYGVKD.

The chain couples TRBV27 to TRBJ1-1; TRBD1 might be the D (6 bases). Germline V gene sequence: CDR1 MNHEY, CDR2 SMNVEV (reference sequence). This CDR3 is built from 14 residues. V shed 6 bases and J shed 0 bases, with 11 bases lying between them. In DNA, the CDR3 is TGTGCCAGCAGCCCTGGACAGATGAACACTGAAGCTTTCTTT. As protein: CASSPGQMNTEAFF.

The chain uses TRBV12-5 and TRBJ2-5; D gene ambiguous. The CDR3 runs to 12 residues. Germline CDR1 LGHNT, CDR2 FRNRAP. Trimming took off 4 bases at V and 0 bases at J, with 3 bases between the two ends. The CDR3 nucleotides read TGTGCTAGTGGTTGGAACCAAGAGACCCAGTACTTC. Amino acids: CASGWNQETQYF.

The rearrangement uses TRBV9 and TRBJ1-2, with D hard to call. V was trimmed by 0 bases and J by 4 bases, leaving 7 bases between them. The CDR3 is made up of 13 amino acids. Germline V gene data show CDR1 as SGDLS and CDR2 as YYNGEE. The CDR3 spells CASSVGTGYGYTF. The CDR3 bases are TGTGCCAGCAGCGTAGGTACCGGCTATGGCTACACCTTC.

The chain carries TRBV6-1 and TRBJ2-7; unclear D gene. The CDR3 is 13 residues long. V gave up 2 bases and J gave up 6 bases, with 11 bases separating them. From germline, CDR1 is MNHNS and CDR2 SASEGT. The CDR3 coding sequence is TGTGCCAGCAGTGAAATACGCACTACCGAGCAGTACTTC. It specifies CASSEIRTTEQYF.

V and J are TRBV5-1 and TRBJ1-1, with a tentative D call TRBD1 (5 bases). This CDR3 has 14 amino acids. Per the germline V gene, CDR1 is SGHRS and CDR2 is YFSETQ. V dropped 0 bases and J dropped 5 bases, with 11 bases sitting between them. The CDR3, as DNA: TGCGCCAGCAGCTTGGAACAGGTTCGGACTGAAGCTTTCTTT. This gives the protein CASSLEQVRTEAFF.

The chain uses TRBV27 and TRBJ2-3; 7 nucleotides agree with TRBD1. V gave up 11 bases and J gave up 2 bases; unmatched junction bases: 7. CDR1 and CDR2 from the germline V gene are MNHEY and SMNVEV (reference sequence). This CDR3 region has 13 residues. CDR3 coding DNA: TGTGCCTCCGGGACAGCTCCCACAGATACGCAGTATTTT. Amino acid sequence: CASGTAPTDTQYF.

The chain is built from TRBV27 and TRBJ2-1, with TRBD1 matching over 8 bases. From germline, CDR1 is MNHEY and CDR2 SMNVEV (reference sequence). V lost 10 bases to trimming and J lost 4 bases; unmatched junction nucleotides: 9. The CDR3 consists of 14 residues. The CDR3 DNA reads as TGTGCCACCACCGCGGACAGGGTTTACAATGAGCAGTTCTTC. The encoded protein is CATTADRVYNEQFF.

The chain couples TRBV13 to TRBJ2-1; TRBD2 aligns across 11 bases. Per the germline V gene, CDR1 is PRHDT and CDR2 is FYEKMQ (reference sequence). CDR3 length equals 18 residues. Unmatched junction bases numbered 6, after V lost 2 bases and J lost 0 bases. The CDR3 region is CASSLRTSGLSSYNEQFF. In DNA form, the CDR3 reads TGTGCCAGCAGCTTACGGACTAGCGGGCTAAGCTCCTACAATGAGCAGTTCTTC.

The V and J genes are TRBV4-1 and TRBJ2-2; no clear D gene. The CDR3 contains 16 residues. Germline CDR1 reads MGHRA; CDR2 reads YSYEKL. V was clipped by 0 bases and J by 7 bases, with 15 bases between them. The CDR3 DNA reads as TGCGCCAGCAGCCAAGATTTTGCGAGAAAGCACGGGGAGCTGTTTTTT. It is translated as CASSQDFARKHGELFF.

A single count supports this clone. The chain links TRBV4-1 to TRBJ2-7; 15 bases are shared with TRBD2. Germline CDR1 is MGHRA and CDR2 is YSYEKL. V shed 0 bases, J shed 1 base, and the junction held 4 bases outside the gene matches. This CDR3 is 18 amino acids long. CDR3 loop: CASSQEPGLAGGSYEQYF. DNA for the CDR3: TGCGCCAGCAGCCAAGAACCTGGACTAGCGGGAGGGTCCTACGAGCAGTACTTC.